One and the same sample provided the 26 T cell receptor beta chains below, sequenced in a study of early stage breast cancer tumors. Measured with immunoSEQ multiplex PCR; TCRdb has only the in-frame clones, and not every one. The sample holds under 8,500 clones, more than 60% seen once. Sequenced input: normal breast tissue next to the tumor. These receptors all come from a person aged 50-59 years with breast cancer.

The chain recombines TRBV15 with TRBJ1-1, with D perhaps matching TRBD1 (6 bases). Germline CDR1 LNHNV, CDR2 YYDKDF (reference sequence). Trimming shortened V by 3 bases and J by 0 bases, and 8 bases separated the two germline ends. CDR3 size: 14 residues. The CDR3 sequence is CATSRGALNTEAFF. The CDR3 DNA sequence: TGTGCCACCAGCAGGGGGGCCTTGAACACTGAAGCTTTCTTT.

The CDR3 region is CASSLEPSGRAGQETQYF. Here the CDR3 DNA reads TGCGCCAGCAGCTTGGAGCCGAGCGGGAGGGCCGGCCAAGAGACCCAGTACTTC. V and J are TRBV5-1 and TRBJ2-5; 10 nucleotides match TRBD2. CDR3 length equals 18 residues. V gave up 0 bases and J gave up 1 base; unmatched junction bases: 9. The germline CDR1 and CDR2 sequences are SGHRS and YFSETQ.

This chain uses TRBV7-5 with TRBJ2-1; TRBD2, the table's D call, was not compared with the DNA. TRBV7-5 corresponds to a pseudogene. The CDR3 is made up of 16 amino acids. The CDR3 DNA is TGTGCCAGAAGCTTAGCGCCCAGCGGGGCTTACAATGAGCAGTTCTTC. This gives the protein CARSLAPSGAYNEQFF.

The genes are TRBV30 and TRBJ2-5; tentative D call: TRBD2 (5 bases). V was cut by 5 bases and J by 4 bases, with 11 bases left in between. Germline V gene data show CDR1 as GTSNPN and CDR2 as SVGIG (reference sequence). CDR3 length equals 12 residues. CDR3 in DNA: TGTGCCTGGGCGGGCGCCGGAGAGACCCAGTACTTC. It codes for CAWAGAGETQYF.

The J gene is TRBJ1-5, the V gene TRBV19; 10 positions match TRBD1. Germline V gene data show CDR1 as LNHDA and CDR2 as SQIVND (reference sequence). After removal of 9 bases from V and 6 bases from J, the junction contained 14 bases not matched to a gene. This CDR3 comprises 16 residues. CDR3: CASLSLGTGEGQPQHF. The CDR3, as DNA: TGTGCCAGCCTTTCCCTCGGGACAGGGGAGGGTCAGCCCCAGCATTTT. Using reference TRBV19 and TRBJ1-5 for the parts outside the CDR3, the full variable domain is DGGITQSPKYLFRKEGQNVTLSCEQNLNHDAMYWYRQDPGQGLRLIYYSQIVNDFQKGDIAEGYSVSREKKESFPLTVTSAQKNPTAFYLCASLSLGTGEGQPQHFGDGTRLSIL.

The chain uses TRBV14 and TRBJ2-7; D unclear. CDR3 length: 13 residues. V gave up 4 bases and J gave up 7 bases, with 14 bases separating them. CDR1 is SGHDN and CDR2 is FVKESK in the germline V gene. The CDR3 loop is CASSPSQSWEQYF. In DNA form, the CDR3 reads TGTGCCAGCAGCCCTTCCCAGTCGTGGGAGCAGTACTTC.

This chain links TRBV5-1 with TRBJ2-1, with TRBD2 matching over 8 bases. The CDR3 loop spans 15 amino acids. Trimming cost V 6 bases and J 5 bases; bases outside gene matches: 10. Germline CDR1 is SGHRS and CDR2 is YFSETQ. In DNA form, the CDR3 reads TGCGCCAGCAACACCGGGGCTAGCGGGCACAATGAGCAGTTCTTC. Translating gives CASNTGASGHNEQFF.

The genes are TRBV6-5 and TRBJ1-1; 7 nucleotides match TRBD1. V shed 2 bases, J shed 3 bases, and the junction held 9 bases outside the gene matches. The CDR3 sequence is 16 residues long. Germline-derived CDR1 and CDR2 are MNHEY and SVGAGI. The DNA for the CDR3 is TGTGCCAGCAGTTACGGGACAGCCCTGGGAGACACTGAAGCTTTCTTT. Amino acid sequence: CASSYGTALGDTEAFF.

The genes are TRBV11-2 and TRBJ2-1; 7 bases fit TRBD1. Per germline, CDR1 SGHAT and CDR2 FQNNGV. The CDR3 has 17 amino acids. The junction had 9 bases not matched to a gene; V was cut back by 0 bases and J by 4 bases. In DNA form, the CDR3 reads TGTGCCAGCAGCTTAGATCGCCCGGACAGGTTATACAATGAGCAGTTCTTC. Translating it yields CASSLDRPDRLYNEQFF.

This clone has a handful of counts. The chain has TRBV2 and TRBJ2-2; D unresolved. Per the germline V gene, CDR1 is SNHLY and CDR2 is FYNNEI. This CDR3 has 11 amino acids. The V end was cut by 5 bases, the J end by 8 bases, with 6 bases between. The CDR3 protein is CASSLSGELFF. CDR3 DNA sequence: TGTGCCAGCAGTTTGTCGGGGGAGCTGTTTTTT.

The rearrangement joins TRBV6-5 to TRBJ2-7; D possibly corresponds to TRBD2 (7 bases). Germline V lookup: CDR1 MNHEY, CDR2 SVGAGI. The CDR3 covers 13 residues. Trimming took 5 bases from V and 5 from J, leaving 13 bases between them. CDR3 DNA: TGTGCCAGCAGTCAGCTAGGGGGGGACGAGCAGTACTTC. Its translation: CASSQLGGDEQYF.

The chain is built from TRBV5-1 and TRBJ2-1, with 7 bases aligning to TRBD1. The CDR3 is 14 amino acids. V shed 1 base, J shed 4 bases, and the junction held 2 bases outside the gene matches. Per germline, CDR1 SGHRS and CDR2 YFSETQ. The CDR3 bases are TGCGCCAGCAGCTTGACAGGGGATTACAATGAGCAGTTCTTC. Its protein is CASSLTGDYNEQFF.

The chain combines TRBV6-4 with TRBJ2-5, with D tentatively TRBD1 (6 bases). In germline, CDR1 is MRHNA, CDR2 SNTAGT. CDR3 length: 12 amino acids. The V end lost 10 bases, the J end lost 7 bases, and 16 bases lay between the germline ends. This CDR3 is CANRAPRGTQYF. The CDR3 DNA is TGTGCCAACAGGGCTCCCCGGGGGACCCAGTACTTC.

The genes are TRBV5-4 and TRBJ2-3; TRBD2 matches at 11 bases. The germline gives CDR1 SGHNT, CDR2 YYREEE (reference sequence). The CDR3 extends over 16 amino acids. J lost 2 bases, V lost 4 bases, and 6 bases had no gene match. CDR3 nucleotides: TGTGCCAGCAGCATTCTACTAGCGGGAGCCACAGATACGCAGTATTTT. Protein sequence: CASSILLAGATDTQYF.

This clone came up a few times. This chain joins TRBV9 and TRBJ2-3, with D possibly being TRBD1 (6 bases). V was cut by 3 bases and J by 1 base, with 15 bases left in between. This CDR3 contains 16 residues. The germline V gene encodes CDR1 SGDLS and CDR2 YYNGEE. The CDR3 here is CASSARQVFRTDTQYF. The CDR3 region has the DNA TGTGCCAGCAGCGCGCGACAGGTTTTCCGCACAGATACGCAGTATTTT.

V and J are TRBV6-1 and TRBJ2-1; 7 positions agree with TRBD1. The germline gives CDR1 MNHNS, CDR2 SASEGT. The J segment lost 7 bases and the V segment lost 3 bases, leaving 6 bases of the junction unmatched. The CDR3 has 14 amino acids. This chain's CDR3 is CASSDLGQPNEQFF. The CDR3 DNA reads TGTGCCAGCAGTGATCTGGGACAGCCTAATGAGCAGTTCTTC.

The chain joins TRBV18 to TRBJ2-2; D not certain. V was shortened by 3 bases and J by 7 bases, with 9 bases between the two germline ends. Germline V lookup: CDR1 KGHSH, CDR2 LQKENI. The CDR3 is 13 amino acids. This CDR3 reads CASSPKPDGELFF. The DNA for the CDR3 is TGTGCCAGCTCACCTAAGCCTGACGGGGAGCTGTTTTTT.

The gene calls are TRBV25-1 and TRBJ1-2; D unclear. CDR3 length: 16 amino acids. Trimming pared 1 base from V and 6 bases from J, leaving 18 bases between. The germline V gene encodes CDR1 MGHDK and CDR2 SYGVNS. CDR3: CASSEWEREGRDGYTF. The DNA for the CDR3 is TGTGCCAGCAGTGAATGGGAGAGGGAAGGTCGCGATGGCTACACCTTC.

The rearrangement joins TRBV4-3 to TRBJ2-3; tentatively, D is TRBD1 or TRBD2 (5 bases each). CDR1 LGHNA and CDR2 YSLEER come from the germline V gene. The germline V and J ends were trimmed by 0 bases and 9 bases, with 25 bases remaining between them. This CDR3 contains 18 residues. CDR3 region: CASSQDWSGAGRFDTQYF. The CDR3 DNA reads TGCGCCAGCAGCCAAGATTGGTCCGGGGCCGGACGCTTTGACACGCAGTATTTT.

The chain recombines TRBV5-1 with TRBJ2-5, with TRBD1 as a possible D gene (5 bases). This CDR3 is built from 16 residues. Germline V gene sequence: CDR1 SGHRS, CDR2 YFSETQ. V was shortened by 0 bases and J by 1 base, with 13 bases between the two germline ends. The CDR3 region has the DNA TGCGCCAGCAGCTTGGGCCCCCGACAGACCCAAGAGACCCAGTACTTC. Residues: CASSLGPRQTQETQYF.

The DNA of the CDR3 is TGTGCCATCAGTGGTCTAGCGGGAGTTACAGATACGCAGTATTTT. This sequence encodes CAISGLAGVTDTQYF. This sequence joins TRBV10-3 and TRBJ2-3; 10 bases align to TRBD2. Germline loops: CDR1 ENHRY, CDR2 SYGVKD. The CDR3 covers 15 residues. Losses at the gene ends were 4 bases for V and 3 bases for J; bases not matched to a gene: 4.

The rearrangement joins TRBV11-2 to TRBJ2-4, with 10 bases identical to TRBD1. Germline CDR1 and CDR2: SGHAT and FQNNGV. CDR3 length: 17 amino acids. V gave up 4 bases and J gave up 1 base; unmatched junction bases: 7. In DNA form, the CDR3 reads TGTGCCAGCAGCTCAGGAGGGGGACAGGGGGCCAAAAACATTCAGTACTTC. Protein: CASSSGGGQGAKNIQYF.

The chain is built from TRBV7-9 and TRBJ2-3; the match to TRBD1 covers 8 bases. CDR1 and CDR2 from the germline V gene are SEHNR and FQNEAQ (reference sequence). The CDR3 is 15 residues long. Germline trimming cut 3 bases from V and 3 bases from J; bases unmatched to any gene: 5. CDR3 in amino acids: CASSFKTGGTDTQYF. CDR3 in DNA: TGTGCCAGCAGCTTTAAAACAGGGGGGACAGATACGCAGTATTTT. Full variable domain (missing parts from reference TRBV7-9 and TRBJ2-3): DTGVSQNPRHKITKRGQNVTFRCDPISEHNRLYWYRQTLGQGPEFLTYFQNEAQLEKSRLLSDRFSAERPKGSFSTLEIQRTEQGDSAMYLCASSFKTGGTDTQYFGPGTRLTVL.

Here the CDR3 DNA reads TGTGCCAGCAGCCCCAGCGGACTAGCTATCTACGAGCAGTACTTC. Residues: CASSPSGLAIYEQYF. This sequence joins TRBV9 and TRBJ2-7; 8 nucleotides agree with TRBD2. Per the germline V gene, CDR1 is SGDLS and CDR2 is YYNGEE. Trimming at V came to 4 bases and at J to 3 bases, leaving 9 bases not matched to a gene. This CDR3 spans 15 amino acids.

This sequence joins TRBV9 and TRBJ2-3, with D uncertain. Deletions cut 0 bases from V and 1 base from J, with 6 bases between. Germline-derived CDR1 and CDR2 are SGDLS and YYNGEE. The CDR3 runs to 14 residues. The CDR3 DNA is TGTGCCAGCAGCGTAGCCCCGGGCACAGATACGCAGTATTTT. As protein: CASSVAPGTDTQYF. Filled out from reference TRBV9 and TRBJ2-3, the complete variable domain reads DSGVTQTPKHLITATGQRVTLRCSPRSGDLSVYWYQQSLDQGLQFLIQYYNGEERAKGNILERFSAQQFPDLHSELNLSSLELGDSALYFCASSVAPGTDTQYFGPGTRLTVL.

The chain uses TRBV15 and TRBJ2-1, with 11 bases fitting TRBD2. Germline assignment: CDR1 LNHNV and CDR2 YYDKDF (reference sequence). The CDR3 loop spans 14 amino acids. V shed 8 bases, J shed 4 bases, and the junction held 4 bases outside the gene matches. CDR3 amino acids: CATAGLADYNEQFF. DNA for the CDR3: TGTGCCACCGCGGGACTAGCGGATTACAATGAGCAGTTCTTC.